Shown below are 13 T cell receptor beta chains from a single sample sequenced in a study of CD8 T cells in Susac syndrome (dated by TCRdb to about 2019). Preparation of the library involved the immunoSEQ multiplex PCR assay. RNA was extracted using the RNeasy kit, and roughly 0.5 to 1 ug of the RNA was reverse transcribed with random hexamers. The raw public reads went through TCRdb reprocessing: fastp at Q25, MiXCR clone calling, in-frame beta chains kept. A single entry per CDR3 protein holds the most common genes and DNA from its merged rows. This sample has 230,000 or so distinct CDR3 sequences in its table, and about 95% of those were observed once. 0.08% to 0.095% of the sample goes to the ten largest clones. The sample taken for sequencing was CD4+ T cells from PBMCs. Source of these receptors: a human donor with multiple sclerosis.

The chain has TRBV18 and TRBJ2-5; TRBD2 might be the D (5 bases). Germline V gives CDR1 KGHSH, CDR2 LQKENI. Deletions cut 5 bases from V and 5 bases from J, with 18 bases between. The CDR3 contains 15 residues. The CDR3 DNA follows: TGTGCCAGCTCAGACTATAGTCGTGACCCGGAGACCCAGTACTTC. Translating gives CASSDYSRDPETQYF.

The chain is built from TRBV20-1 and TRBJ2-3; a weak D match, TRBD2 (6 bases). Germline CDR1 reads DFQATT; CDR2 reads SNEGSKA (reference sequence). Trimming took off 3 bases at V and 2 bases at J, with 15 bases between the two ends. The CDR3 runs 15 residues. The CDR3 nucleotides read TGCAGTGCTAGTCGGTCGCGGGGCAACACAGATACGCAGTATTTT. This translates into CSASRSRGNTDTQYF.

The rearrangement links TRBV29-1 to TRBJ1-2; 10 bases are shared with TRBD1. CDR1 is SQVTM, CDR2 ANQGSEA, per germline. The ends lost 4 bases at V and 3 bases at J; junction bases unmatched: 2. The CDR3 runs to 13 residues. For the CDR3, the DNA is TGCAGCGTTGTCGGGACAGGGGACTATGGCTACACCTTC. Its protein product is CSVVGTGDYGYTF.

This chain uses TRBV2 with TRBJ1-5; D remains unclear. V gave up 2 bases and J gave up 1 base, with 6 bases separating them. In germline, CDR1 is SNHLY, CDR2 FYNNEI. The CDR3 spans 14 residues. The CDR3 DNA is TGTGCCAGCAGTGAACGGGGAAGCAATCAGCCCCAGCATTTT. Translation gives CASSERGSNQPQHF.

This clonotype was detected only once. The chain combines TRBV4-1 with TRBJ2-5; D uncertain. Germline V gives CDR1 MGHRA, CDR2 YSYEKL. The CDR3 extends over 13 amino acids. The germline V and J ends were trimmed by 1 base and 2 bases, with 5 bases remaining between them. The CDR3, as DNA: TGCGCCAGCAGCCAAGGAAATCAAGAGACCCAGTACTTC. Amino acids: CASSQGNQETQYF.

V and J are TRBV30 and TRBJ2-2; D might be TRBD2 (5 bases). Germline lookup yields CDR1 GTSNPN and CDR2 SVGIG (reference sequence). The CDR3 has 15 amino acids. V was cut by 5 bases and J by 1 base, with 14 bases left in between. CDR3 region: CAWRKRSQNTGELFF. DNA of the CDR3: TGTGCCTGGCGGAAGCGGAGCCAGAACACCGGGGAGCTGTTTTTT.

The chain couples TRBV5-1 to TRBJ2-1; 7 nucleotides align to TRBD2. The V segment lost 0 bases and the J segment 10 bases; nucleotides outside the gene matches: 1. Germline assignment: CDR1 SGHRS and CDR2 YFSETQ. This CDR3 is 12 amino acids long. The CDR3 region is CASSLVSGEQFF. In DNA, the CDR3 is TGCGCCAGCAGCTTGGTTAGCGGGGAGCAGTTCTTC.

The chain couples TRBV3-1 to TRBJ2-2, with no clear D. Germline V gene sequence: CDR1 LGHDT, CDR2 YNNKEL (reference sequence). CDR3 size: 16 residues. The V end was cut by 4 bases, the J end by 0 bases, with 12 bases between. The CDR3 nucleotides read TGTGCCAGCAGCCGTCGGGCTGCGGCGAACACCGGGGAGCTGTTTTTT. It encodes CASSRRAAANTGELFF.

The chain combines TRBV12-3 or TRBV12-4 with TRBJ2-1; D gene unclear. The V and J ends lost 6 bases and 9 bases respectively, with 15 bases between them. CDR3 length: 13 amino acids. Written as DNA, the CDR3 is TGTGCCAGCAGGCGGATGGGCGCCCTTGAGCAGTTCTTC. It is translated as CASRRMGALEQFF.

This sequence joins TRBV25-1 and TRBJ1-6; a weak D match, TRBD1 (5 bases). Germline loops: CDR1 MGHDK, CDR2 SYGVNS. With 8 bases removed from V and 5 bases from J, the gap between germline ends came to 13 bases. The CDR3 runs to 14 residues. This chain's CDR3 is CASLEVGDNSPLHF. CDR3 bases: TGTGCCAGCTTAGAGGTAGGGGATAATTCACCCCTCCACTTT.

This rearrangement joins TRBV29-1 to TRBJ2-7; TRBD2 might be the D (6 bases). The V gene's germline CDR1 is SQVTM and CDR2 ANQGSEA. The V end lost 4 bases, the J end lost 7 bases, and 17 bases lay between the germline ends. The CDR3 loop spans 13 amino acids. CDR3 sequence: CSVVWLALREQYF. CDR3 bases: TGCAGCGTTGTGTGGCTAGCGCTTCGTGAGCAGTACTTC.

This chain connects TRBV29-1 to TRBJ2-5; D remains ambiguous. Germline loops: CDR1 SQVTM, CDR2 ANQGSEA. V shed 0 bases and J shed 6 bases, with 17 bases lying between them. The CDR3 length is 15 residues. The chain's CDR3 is CSVEDRMKAIQTQYF. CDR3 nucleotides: TGCAGCGTTGAAGATCGAATGAAGGCGATCCAGACCCAGTACTTC.

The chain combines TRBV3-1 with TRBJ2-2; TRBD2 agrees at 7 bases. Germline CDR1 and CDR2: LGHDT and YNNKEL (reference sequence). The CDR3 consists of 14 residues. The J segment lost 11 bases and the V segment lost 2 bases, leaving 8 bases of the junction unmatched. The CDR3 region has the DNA TGTGCCAGCAGCCAATTCGTTGCGGGAGACGAGCTGTTTTTT. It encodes CASSQFVAGDELFF.